The 29 T cell receptor beta chains below all came from one sample that was sequenced in a study of T cells in localized non-small cell lung cancer. Profiling relied on immunoSEQ multiplex PCR, and the TCRdb table lists in-frame clones only, not all of them. The data contain thousands of clones, 35% to 55% of them singletons. The starting material was lung tumor tissue, obtained before any cancer treatment. The source of these receptors is a woman between 35 and 75 years old with stage II squamous cell lung carcinoma.

The chain combines TRBV28 with TRBJ2-7; 11 bases map to TRBD2. Trimming removed 5 bases from V and 3 bases from J; junction bases left unmatched: 6. The CDR3 runs to 15 residues. The V gene's germline CDR1 is MDHEN and CDR2 SYDVKM. CDR3 residues: CASSIYLAGGYEQYF. CDR3 sequence (DNA): TGTGCCAGCAGTATTTACCTAGCGGGAGGCTACGAGCAGTACTTC.

The rearrangement uses TRBV9 and TRBJ1-6; D possibly corresponds to TRBD1 (5 bases). CDR1 SGDLS and CDR2 YYNGEE come from the germline V gene. Trimming took off 3 bases at V and 0 bases at J, with 16 bases between the two ends. The CDR3 sequence is 18 residues long. CDR3 coding DNA: TGTGCCAGCAGCGATGGGGACCTCCGAAGCTCCTATAATTCACCCCTCCACTTT. Translated: CASSDGDLRSSYNSPLHF.

This chain joins TRBV6-8 and TRBJ1-6; D uncertain. Deletions cut 5 bases from V and 9 bases from J, with 20 bases between. The germline V gene has CDR1 MNHGY and CDR2 SAAAGT. The CDR3 is 16 residues long. The CDR3 nucleotides are TGTGCCAGCAGTGTTGTCGTTGTCGGTGCTGGTTCACCCCTCCACTTT. Protein sequence: CASSVVVVGAGSPLHF.

This chain joins TRBV6-8 and TRBJ1-1; 7 bases agree with TRBD1. The V and J ends lost 10 bases and 0 bases, in that order; junction bases with no gene match: 5. The CDR3 sequence is 13 residues long. Germline V gene data show CDR1 as MNHGY and CDR2 as SAAAGT. The CDR3 region is CATDRAMNTEAFF. The CDR3 DNA reads TGTGCCACCGACAGGGCTATGAACACTGAAGCTTTCTTT.

The chain carries TRBV6-8 and TRBJ2-7; D may be TRBD1 or TRBD2 (6 bases each). CDR1 is MNHGY and CDR2 is SAAAGT in the germline V gene. There are 13 residues in the CDR3. V was shortened by 6 bases and J by 7 bases, with 16 bases between the two germline ends. CDR3 loop: CASSPSGAREQYV. The CDR3 coding sequence is TGTGCCAGCAGCCCATCGGGGGCACGGGAGCAGTACGTC.

This chain joins TRBV18 and TRBJ1-4, with D tentatively TRBD1 (5 bases). The CDR3 loop spans 17 amino acids. Germline V CDR1 and CDR2: KGHSH, LQKENI. Trimming stripped 2 bases from V and 0 bases from J, with 13 bases between. Here the CDR3 reads CASSPGAADSTNEKLFF. DNA for the CDR3: TGTGCCAGCTCACCAGGGGCGGCCGACTCAACTAATGAAAAACTGTTTTTT.

This clone appeared a single time. As DNA, the CDR3 is TGTGCCAGCTCAGTCAGTACAGGCGGAGAGACCCAGTACTTC. As protein: CASSVSTGGETQYF. The chain links TRBV18 to TRBJ2-5; a possible D gene is TRBD1 (5 bases). The CDR3 totals 14 residues. Germline loops: CDR1 KGHSH, CDR2 LQKENI. V gave up 5 bases and J gave up 4 bases, with 14 bases separating them.

The chain combines TRBV10-3 with TRBJ1-5; no clear D. V shed 0 bases and J shed 0 bases, with 6 bases lying between them. The CDR3 is 15 residues long. Germline CDR1 is ENHRY and CDR2 is SYGVKD. The CDR3 DNA reads as TGTGCCATCAGTGAGTCTTCCCTTAGCAATCAGCCCCAGCATTTT. Encoded protein: CAISESSLSNQPQHF.

This clone ranks as medium-sized. The rearrangement uses TRBV6-8 and TRBJ2-7; D might be TRBD1 (7 bases). The V gene lost 4 bases and the J gene lost 5 bases, with 15 bases spanning the gap. The CDR3 totals 14 residues. Germline assignment: CDR1 MNHGY and CDR2 SAAAGT. CDR3 nucleotide sequence: TGTGCCAGCAGTTGCGGGACAGTAAGCAACGAGCAGTACGTC. This codes for CASSCGTVSNEQYV.

Only one count was recorded for this clone. The J gene is TRBJ1-4, the V gene TRBV15; D possibly corresponds to TRBD1 (5 bases). Trimming shortened V by 3 bases and J by 4 bases, and 12 bases separated the two germline ends. Germline CDR1 is LNHNV and CDR2 is YYDKDF (reference sequence). The CDR3 extends over 15 amino acids. The CDR3 DNA follows: TGTGCCACCAGCAGCGGGGGTCGCGATAATGAAAAACTGTTTTTT. It is translated as CATSSGGRDNEKLFF.

The genes are TRBV18 and TRBJ1-1; D is unresolved. This CDR3 has 14 amino acids. Germline assignment: CDR1 KGHSH and CDR2 LQKENI. Trimming left V 2 bases short and J 1 base short, with 8 bases between. DNA for the CDR3: TGTGCCAGCTCACCAGAGAGCCCGAACACTGAAGCTTTCTTT. Protein product: CASSPESPNTEAFF.

Here the CDR3 DNA reads TGCGCCAGCAGCCAAGATCAAGGGGATAGCAATCAGCCCCAGCATTTT. Protein: CASSQDQGDSNQPQHF. V gene TRBV4-1 combines with J gene TRBJ1-5; D is possibly TRBD1 (5 bases). The length of the CDR3 is 16 residues. Trimming removed 0 bases at V and 0 bases at J, with 9 bases between. Germline CDR1 reads MGHRA; CDR2 reads YSYEKL.

This clone occurred a few times. One end of the junction fails to match germline, which may point to a read error. The rearrangement uses TRBV6-8 and TRBJ2-1; TRBD2 might be the D (6 bases). There are 12 residues in the CDR3. In germline, CDR1 is MNHGY, CDR2 SAAAGT. The DNA of the CDR3 is TGTGCCATCAGTGGCAGCGGGAATGAGCAGTTCTTC. Residues: CAISGSGNEQFF.

V and J are TRBV19 and TRBJ2-1; 13 bases are a match to TRBD2. Germline lookup yields CDR1 LNHDA and CDR2 SQIVND (reference sequence). The CDR3 runs 15 residues. Trimming removed 7 bases from V and 8 bases from J; junction bases left unmatched: 8. CDR3 nucleotide sequence: TGTGCCAGTAACTCACTAGCGGGAGGGTGGGATGAGCAGTTCTTC. Residues: CASNSLAGGWDEQFF. The full variable domain, its missing parts supplied by reference TRBV19 and TRBJ2-1, is DGGITQSPKYLFRKEGQNVTLSCEQNLNHDAMYWYRQDPGQGLRLIYYSQIVNDFQKGDIAEGYSVSREKKESFPLTVTSAQKNPTAFYLCASNSLAGGWDEQFFGPGTRLTVL.

This clone appeared once. V is TRBV6-8 and J is TRBJ2-1; no clear D gene. V lost 5 bases and J 9 bases, leaving 11 bases between the germline ends. The CDR3 is made up of 12 amino acids. CDR1 MNHGY and CDR2 SAAAGT come from the germline V gene. The CDR3 loop reads CASSNGVPEQFF. The CDR3 nucleotides are TGTGCCAGCAGTAATGGGGTACCTGAGCAGTTCTTC.

This clone was observed a handful of times. The genes are TRBV6-8 and TRBJ2-7; 9 bases are a match to TRBD1. Trimming removed 7 bases from V and 6 bases from J; junction bases left unmatched: 13. In germline, CDR1 is MNHGY, CDR2 SAAAGT. The CDR3 is 15 amino acids. DNA of the CDR3: TGTGCCAGCACCCGCAATCCGGGACAGGGAGGCGAGCAGTACTTC. It encodes CASTRNPGQGGEQYF.

J is TRBJ1-6 and V is TRBV28, with D uncertain. This CDR3 is built from 13 residues. V was shortened by 10 bases and J by 7 bases, with 14 bases between the two germline ends. Germline V lookup: CDR1 MDHEN, CDR2 SYDVKM. CDR3 protein: CATLARENSPLHF. DNA for the CDR3: TGTGCCACCTTAGCAAGGGAAAATTCACCCCTCCACTTT.

This clone was observed a handful of times. The V and J genes are TRBV9 and TRBJ2-5; D call uncertain. The germline V and J ends were trimmed by 0 bases and 5 bases, with 8 bases remaining between them. This CDR3 has 13 residues. Germline V lookup: CDR1 SGDLS, CDR2 YYNGEE. The CDR3 DNA follows: TGTGCCAGCAGCGTAGGTACTATGGAGACCCAGTACTTC. This codes for CASSVGTMETQYF.

The chain combines TRBV6-8 with TRBJ2-1; no clear D gene. CDR1 and CDR2 (germline): MNHGY, SAAAGT. This CDR3 spans 14 amino acids. Trimming took 4 bases from V and 3 from J, leaving 10 bases between them. The CDR3 nucleotides read TGTGCCAGCAGTTCTCGACTCCTCTACAATGAGCAGTTCTTC. Translating it yields CASSSRLLYNEQFF.

This rearrangement joins TRBV28 to TRBJ1-4, with 7 nucleotides matching TRBD1. Per germline, CDR1 MDHEN and CDR2 SYDVKM. V lost 6 bases, J lost 4 bases, and 2 bases stayed unmatched. There are 13 residues in the CDR3. CDR3 sequence reads: CASRQGNNEKLFF. The CDR3 DNA reads TGTGCCAGCAGACAGGGGAATAATGAAAAACTGTTTTTT.

The CDR3 region is CASTLGVFTEAFF. The DNA of the CDR3 is TGTGCCAGTACCCTCGGGGTTTTCACTGAAGCTTTCTTT. The chain joins TRBV19 to TRBJ1-1, with D hard to call. The CDR3 length is 13 residues. CDR1 is LNHDA and CDR2 is SQIVND in the germline V gene (reference sequence). The V end lost 7 bases, the J end lost 4 bases, and 13 bases lay between the germline ends.

V gene TRBV18 combines with J gene TRBJ2-2; D unresolved. The CDR3 covers 15 residues. Germline CDR1 KGHSH, CDR2 LQKENI. Trimming removed 3 bases from V and 0 bases from J, with 8 bases in between. Written as DNA, the CDR3 is TGTGCCAGCTCACCTGTAGACGCGAACACCGGGGAGCTGTTTTTT. Translating gives CASSPVDANTGELFF.

The CDR3 region is CASSFRGQGSYNEQFF. DNA for the CDR3: TGTGCCAGCAGCTTTAGAGGACAGGGGAGTTACAATGAGCAGTTCTTC. V gene TRBV28 combines with J gene TRBJ2-1; 9 bases agree with TRBD1. Germline assignment: CDR1 MDHEN and CDR2 SYDVKM. This CDR3 is built from 16 residues. Trimming at V came to 6 bases and at J to 4 bases, leaving 10 bases not matched to a gene.

V gene TRBV18 combines with J gene TRBJ1-1, with D possibly TRBD1 on 6 matching bases. Germline CDR1 and CDR2: KGHSH and LQKENI. The CDR3 contains 14 residues. Trimming removed 6 bases at V and 3 bases at J, with 14 bases between. The CDR3 protein is CASSRGLRDTEAFF. CDR3 coding DNA: TGTGCCAGCTCGCGGGGGCTTCGGGACACTGAAGCTTTCTTT.

By frequency in the sample, this clone is large (0.1 to 1%). The V call is TRBV11-3, the J call TRBJ2-2, with D possibly TRBD1 on 6 matching bases. The CDR3 has 15 amino acids. Germline V gene sequence: CDR1 SGHNT, CDR2 YENEEA. The V gene lost 5 bases and the J gene lost 6 bases, with 16 bases spanning the gap. The CDR3 spells CASSRSGTPPGELFF. The CDR3 DNA reads as TGTGCCAGCAGCCGCTCCGGGACACCGCCCGGGGAGCTGTTTTTT.

This clone was counted only a few times. The chain couples TRBV6-7 to TRBJ2-3, with 13 positions matching TRBD2. TRBV6-7 is an ORF; its function is uncertain. V was clipped by 0 bases and J by 5 bases; unmatched bases: 11. CDR3 length equals 19 residues. DNA of the CDR3: TGTGCCAGCAGTTACTCCGGAACTAGCGGGAGGGTCGGGGGAGATACGCAGTATTTT. This translates into CASSYSGTSGRVGGDTQYF.

J is TRBJ1-1 and V is TRBV6-8, with D maybe TRBD1 (6 bases). Trimming removed 6 bases from V and 2 bases from J, with 16 bases in between. The CDR3 totals 15 residues. Germline assignment: CDR1 MNHGY and CDR2 SAAAGT. Written as DNA, the CDR3 is TGTGCCAGCAGCACAGGGTGGAGTGGCAACACTGAAGCTTTCTTT. It codes for CASSTGWSGNTEAFF.

This clone was found a few times. The gene calls are TRBV6-8 and TRBJ2-1; TRBD2 matches at 11 bases. The CDR3 totals 14 residues. The V gene's germline CDR1 is MNHGY and CDR2 SAAAGT. Trimming removed 6 bases from V and 5 bases from J; junction bases left unmatched: 3. The CDR3 sequence: CASSTLAGDNEQFF. The CDR3 coding sequence is TGTGCCAGCAGCACACTAGCGGGGGACAATGAGCAGTTCTTC.

This clone was observed a handful of times. The gene calls are TRBV4-1 and TRBJ2-7; 10 bases map to TRBD1. CDR1 and CDR2 from the germline V gene are MGHRA and YSYEKL. The V segment lost 0 bases and the J segment 3 bases; nucleotides outside the gene matches: 2. CDR3 length equals 15 residues. This CDR3 reads CASSQDRTGGYEQYF. In DNA, the CDR3 is TGCGCCAGCAGCCAAGATAGGACAGGGGGCTACGAGCAGTACTTC.